The clone carrying this T cell receptor (beta chain) is a singleton in its sample. Its antigen is still unknown. The data were obtained in a study of T cell responses to AZD1222 COVID-19 vaccine. Whole-study findings and limits: The CD4 TCRs associated with vaccination extended across spike and predominated at 160-218 and 743-854. The peak T cell response came first, and repertoires were sampled only after it. It was only a handful of AZD1222 recipients who were seropositive at baseline.

This CDR3 has 13 amino acids. Trimming cost V 4 bases and J 0 bases, with 6 bases left between them. The germline V gene has CDR1 SGHTA and CDR2 FQGTGA. The data were produced by immunoSEQ multiplex PCR, yet TCRdb's version contains in-frame clones alone and is incomplete. The data contain under 250,000 clones, 85% to 95% of them singletons. This receptor was taken from an adult in good health. Here the sequenced sample was peripheral blood, taken on day 0 of MenACWY control vaccination. V and J are TRBV7-3 and TRBJ1-1, with D unresolved. For the CDR3, the DNA is TGTGCCAGCAGCTCCTCGGTGAACACTGAAGCTTTCTTT. It yields the protein CASSSSVNTEAFF.